Below, 26 T cell receptor beta chains from the same sample are listed, as sequenced in a study of technical replicates of blood from four donors. Some clones are missing from TCRdb's copy, which holds only in-frame ones; the method was immunoSEQ multiplex PCR. This sample yields fewer than 100,000 clones, of which approximately 97% are seen a single time; around 0.3% belongs to the top ten. The sequencing sample was made of T cells isolated from PBMCs. The receptors derive from a human donor in good health.

The J gene is TRBJ2-2, the V gene TRBV27, with D hard to call. The CDR3 has 13 residues. Germline V gene sequence: CDR1 MNHEY, CDR2 SMNVEV (reference sequence). The ends were cut back, 2 bases at V and 6 bases at J, with 7 bases in the middle. CDR3 residues: CASSLNSAGELFF. CDR3 bases: TGTGCCAGCAGTTTAAATTCCGCCGGGGAGCTGTTTTTT.

The chain employs TRBV2 and TRBJ2-3; no reliable D call. In germline, CDR1 is SNHLY, CDR2 FYNNEI. Trimming took 4 bases from V and 0 from J, leaving 8 bases between them. The length of the CDR3 is 14 residues. CDR3 residues: CASSVSTSTDTQYF. In DNA form, the CDR3 reads TGTGCCAGCAGTGTTTCGACTAGCACAGATACGCAGTATTTT.

This CDR3 reads CASSDIDRSNQPQHF. DNA of the CDR3: TGTGCCAGCAGTGACATAGACAGGAGCAATCAGCCCCAGCATTTT. The chain links TRBV6-1 to TRBJ1-5, with TRBD1 as a possible D gene (6 bases). The CDR3 contains 15 residues. Germline V gene sequence: CDR1 MNHNS, CDR2 SASEGT. Trimming shortened V by 3 bases and J by 1 base, and 10 bases separated the two germline ends.

The chain carries TRBV29-1 and TRBJ2-1, with D possibly being TRBD2 (5 bases). The CDR3 consists of 11 residues. Deletions cut 7 bases from V and 5 bases from J, with 9 bases between. Germline lookup yields CDR1 SQVTM and CDR2 ANQGSEA. Written as DNA, the CDR3 is TGCAGCGGGACTGCCAACAATGAGCAGTTCTTC. Amino acids: CSGTANNEQFF.

This clone has just one count. The V call is TRBV11-2, the J call TRBJ2-7; TRBD2 matches at 9 bases. CDR1 and CDR2 from the germline V gene are SGHAT and FQNNGV. Trimming took 7 bases from V and 6 from J; bases not matched to a gene: 10. The CDR3 length is 14 residues. CDR3 nucleotides: TGTGCCAGCACATGGGCGGGAGGGCCTCTCGAGCAGTACTTC. It codes for CASTWAGGPLEQYF.

The chain couples TRBV6-5 to TRBJ2-7; 10 bases are a match to TRBD2. Germline CDR1 MNHEY, CDR2 SVGAGI. This CDR3 spans 16 amino acids. Trimming took 0 bases from V and 3 from J; bases not matched to a gene: 5. The CDR3 region is CASSYSAVAGGYEQYF. The CDR3 nucleotides read TGTGCCAGCAGTTACTCTGCTGTAGCGGGAGGCTACGAGCAGTACTTC.

This chain uses TRBV5-1 with TRBJ1-1; no reliable D call. The germline CDR1 and CDR2 sequences are SGHRS and YFSETQ. The CDR3 has 14 amino acids. Trimming took off 4 bases at V and 0 bases at J, with 10 bases between the two ends. The CDR3 region has the DNA TGCGCCAGCAGCATACATCCGCTGAACACTGAAGCTTTCTTT. This sequence encodes CASSIHPLNTEAFF. Supplemented by reference TRBV5-1 and TRBJ1-1, the full variable domain reads KAGVTQTPRYLIKTRGQQVTLSCSPISGHRSVSWYQQTPGQGLQFLFEYFSETQRNKGNFPGRFSGRQFSNSRSEMNVSTLELGDSALYLCASSIHPLNTEAFFGQGTRLTVV.

CDR3 coding DNA: TGTGCCAGCAATAAACGGGGCGGGGACTACGAGCAGTACTTC. It specifies CASNKRGGDYEQYF. The chain combines TRBV2 with TRBJ2-7, with D possibly TRBD2 on 6 matching bases. Trimming removed 7 bases from V and 3 bases from J, with 16 bases in between. The germline gives CDR1 SNHLY, CDR2 FYNNEI. The CDR3 spans 14 residues.

The V call is TRBV30, the J call TRBJ1-1, with unresolved D. This CDR3 comprises 14 residues. CDR1 and CDR2 (germline): GTSNPN, SVGIG (reference sequence). V was pared by 2 bases and J by 0 bases, with 10 bases between. The CDR3 DNA is TGTGCCTGGAGTATCCTGTCGGTGAACACTGAAGCTTTCTTT. Protein: CAWSILSVNTEAFF.

The V and J genes are TRBV27 and TRBJ1-5; 8 bases fit TRBD1. The trim removed 2 bases at V and 4 bases at J, leaving 4 bases unmatched. Germline-derived CDR1 and CDR2 are MNHEY and SMNVEV (reference sequence). The CDR3 is 15 residues long. The CDR3 DNA reads TGTGCCAGCAGTTTAACAACAGGGGGAAATCAGCCCCAGCATTTT. Translation gives CASSLTTGGNQPQHF.

This chain links TRBV15 with TRBJ2-7, with 7 positions matching TRBD2. With V trimmed by 1 base and J by 4 bases, 7 bases remained unmatched. The CDR3 has 15 amino acids. The germline V gene has CDR1 LNHNV and CDR2 YYDKDF (reference sequence). The CDR3 sequence: CATSRVVSGKYEQYF. The CDR3 DNA sequence: TGTGCCACCAGCAGAGTAGTAAGCGGGAAGTACGAGCAGTACTTC.

The chain has TRBV27 and TRBJ1-1; 9 positions agree with TRBD1. The length of the CDR3 is 14 residues. Germline V gene data show CDR1 as MNHEY and CDR2 as SMNVEV (reference sequence). Trimming at V came to 3 bases and at J to 7 bases, leaving 6 bases not matched to a gene. The CDR3 DNA sequence: TGTGCCAGCAGTTTGGCCGGGACAGGGCTTGAAGCTTTCTTT. Its translation: CASSLAGTGLEAFF.

V and J are TRBV30 and TRBJ2-2, with D hard to call. The V end was cut by 2 bases, the J end by 1 base, with 8 bases between. The germline V gene encodes CDR1 GTSNPN and CDR2 SVGIG (reference sequence). The CDR3 is 14 residues long. CDR3: CAWSRRQNTGELFF. The CDR3, as DNA: TGTGCCTGGAGTAGGCGGCAGAACACCGGGGAGCTGTTTTTT. Combining the CDR3 with reference TRBV30 and TRBJ2-2 gives the whole variable domain SQTIHQWPATLVQPVGSPLSLECTVEGTSNPNLYWYRQAAGRGLQLLFYSVGIGQISSEVPQNLSASRPQDRQFILSSKKLLLSDSGFYLCAWSRRQNTGELFFGEGSRLTVL.

This clone has just one count. The chain links TRBV18 to TRBJ1-4; possibly TRBD1 for D (6 bases). Trimming cost V 2 bases and J 8 bases, with 15 bases left between them. The CDR3 has 15 residues. The germline gives CDR1 KGHSH, CDR2 LQKENI. The DNA of the CDR3 is TGTGCCAGCTCACCAAGGACAGCCGGCGGCGAAAAACTGTTTTTT. It encodes CASSPRTAGGEKLFF.

This chain uses TRBV28 with TRBJ2-1, with D possibly matching TRBD2 (6 bases). Trimming pared 5 bases from V and 14 bases from J, leaving 22 bases between. Looked up from germline, CDR1 is MDHEN and CDR2 is SYDVKM. This CDR3 contains 14 residues. In nucleotides, the CDR3 is TGTGCCAGCAGTGTTCAGGCGGGACCTAGTAGGGAGTTCTTC. Its protein is CASSVQAGPSREFF.

V and J are TRBV4-3 and TRBJ2-2; possible D gene TRBD2, 5 bases. The germline gives CDR1 LGHNA, CDR2 YSLEER. V gave up 0 bases and J gave up 4 bases, with 15 bases separating them. The CDR3 is 17 residues long. CDR3 sequence: CASSQDIALAVTGELFF. The CDR3 DNA sequence: TGCGCCAGCAGCCAAGATATTGCGCTAGCAGTCACCGGGGAGCTGTTTTTT.

The chain links TRBV29-1 to TRBJ2-3; 7 bases map to TRBD2. Germline V lookup: CDR1 SQVTM, CDR2 ANQGSEA. Losses at the gene ends were 7 bases for V and 0 bases for J; bases not matched to a gene: 13. This CDR3 is 16 amino acids long. CDR3 bases: TGCAGCGCCCTCCCCTGGAGTAGCGGGAGCACAGATACGCAGTATTTT. Its translation: CSALPWSSGSTDTQYF.

The chain has TRBV28 and TRBJ2-7; possible D gene TRBD1, 7 bases. CDR1 and CDR2 (germline): MDHEN, SYDVKM. The CDR3 totals 13 residues. The ends were cut back, 10 bases at V and 1 base at J, with 14 bases in the middle. In DNA form, the CDR3 reads TGTGCCATCGAGGAGGGGGCATCCTACGAGCAGTACTTC. It codes for CAIEEGASYEQYF.

The chain couples TRBV15 to TRBJ2-7; 9 bases are shared with TRBD2. The trim removed 0 bases at V and 2 bases at J, leaving 5 bases unmatched. CDR1 is LNHNV and CDR2 is YYDKDF in the germline V gene (reference sequence). The length of the CDR3 is 16 residues. As DNA, the CDR3 is TGTGCCACCAGCAGAGATCTTAGCGGGAGAGCCTACGAGCAGTACTTC. Translated, it gives CATSRDLSGRAYEQYF.

The gene calls are TRBV27 and TRBJ2-7; D possibly corresponds to TRBD1 (6 bases). Germline V gives CDR1 MNHEY, CDR2 SMNVEV (reference sequence). Trimming left V 3 bases short and J 1 base short, with 16 bases between. CDR3 size: 16 residues. CDR3 amino acids: CASSFAKGHVSYEQYF. The CDR3 DNA reads TGTGCCAGCAGTTTCGCCAAGGGACACGTATCCTACGAGCAGTACTTC.

This sequence joins TRBV7-9 and TRBJ2-7; D possibly corresponds to TRBD1 (5 bases). V was clipped by 5 bases and J by 6 bases, with 17 bases between them. This CDR3 is built from 14 residues. Germline CDR1 SEHNR, CDR2 FQNEAQ (reference sequence). DNA for the CDR3: TGTGCCAGCAGCCCTCCATTTCCTAGGGGCGAGCAGTACTTC. Amino acids: CASSPPFPRGEQYF. The variable domain in full, with the rest retrieved from reference TRBV7-9 and TRBJ2-7, is DTGVSQNPRHKITKRGQNVTFRCDPISEHNRLYWYRQTLGQGPEFLTYFQNEAQLEKSRLLSDRFSAERPKGSFSTLEIQRTEQGDSAMYLCASSPPFPRGEQYFGPGTRLTVT.

This rearrangement joins TRBV4-3 to TRBJ2-1; tentatively, D is TRBD2 (6 bases). This CDR3 has 17 residues. Per the germline V gene, CDR1 is LGHNA and CDR2 is YSLEER. The germline V and J ends were trimmed by 3 bases and 3 bases, with 18 bases remaining between them. The CDR3 sequence: CASSQVAAGPHYNEQFF. CDR3 DNA sequence: TGCGCCAGCAGCCAGGTCGCGGCGGGACCACACTACAATGAGCAGTTCTTC.

The chain has TRBV19 and TRBJ2-1; the D gene is possibly TRBD2 (7 bases). The germline V gene encodes CDR1 LNHDA and CDR2 SQIVND (reference sequence). Trimming removed 4 bases at V and 7 bases at J, with 29 bases between. The CDR3 spans 19 residues. The CDR3 DNA sequence: TGTGCCAGTAGTACCACAACAGGAGTAGGGGGAGGGCCGCAGAATGAGCAGTTCTTC. Encoded protein: CASSTTTGVGGGPQNEQFF.

The chain uses TRBV10-3 and TRBJ2-1; 9 bases map to TRBD1. Germline V gene data show CDR1 as ENHRY and CDR2 as SYGVKD. The CDR3 extends over 13 amino acids. V trimming: 8 bases; J trimming: 5 bases; junction bases outside the gene matches: 4. CDR3 DNA sequence: TGTGCCATCCGAGGACAGGGGAACAATGAGCAGTTCTTC. As protein: CAIRGQGNNEQFF.

This chain links TRBV7-2 with TRBJ2-1; 9 bases map to TRBD2. The CDR3 covers 15 residues. From germline, CDR1 is SGHTA and CDR2 FQGNSA. After removal of 5 bases from V and 3 bases from J, the junction contained 5 bases not matched to a gene. CDR3 sequence reads: CASSGQLAGYNEQFF. In DNA form, the CDR3 reads TGTGCCAGCAGCGGGCAACTAGCGGGCTACAATGAGCAGTTCTTC.

This clone was seen only once. The V and J genes are TRBV19 and TRBJ2-5; D gene ambiguous. V was shortened by 2 bases and J by 5 bases, with 3 bases between the two germline ends. Germline CDR1 and CDR2: LNHDA and SQIVND (reference sequence). The CDR3 extends over 11 amino acids. The CDR3 DNA reads TGTGCCAGTAGTATATCTGAGACCCAGTACTTC. Its translation is CASSISETQYF.